This T cell receptor (beta chain) was observed in a study of T cells in Graves' hyperthyroidism and ophthalmopathy. Template material for amplifying TCR beta CDR3 regions consisted of RNA transcripts. Carried out on the TCR CDR3, a first-round RT-PCR used the HTBI primer set. A single record per CDR3 protein comes from TCRdb applying MiXCR to the multiplex PCR reads. Among some 500,000 distinct CDR3 sequences listed, around 15% were seen once. A few counts support this clonotype. The germline gives CDR1 SGHVS, CDR2 FQNEAQ. The CDR3 extends over 16 amino acids. Trimming removed 3 bases at V and 2 bases at J, with 15 bases between.

What was sequenced was blood. This chain links TRBV7-8 with TRBJ2-3; D might be TRBD2 (6 bases). This clonotype was sampled from a woman aged 25 to 39 with Graves' ophthalmopathy. The CDR3 DNA sequence: TGTGCCAGCAGCTTGTCGGCGGGGACTCACACAGATACGCAGTATTTT. Translated: CASSLSAGTHTDTQYF.